The TCR beta chain under discussion was sequenced for a study of blood T cell repertoires in COVID-19. Overall study: Some COVID-19 samples were acute and others convalescent; all came from the United States, Italy and Spain. From T cells, B-cell-depleted T cells, or PBMCs came the material, which was cDNA or gDNA.

In germline, CDR1 is SNHLY, CDR2 FYNNEI. The V gene end was trimmed by 8 bases and the J gene end by 1 base; junction bases not matched to a gene: 18. The length of the CDR3 is 19 residues. Original handling: How many nucleated cells were present was estimated from reference gene primer amplification. Produced via immunoSEQ multiplex PCR; TCRdb's table is partial and in-frame only. V and J calls and clone size are those listed in that table; D and trimming were worked out from the DNA. The data show about 26,000 clones, more than 65% seen once. The origin of this receptor is a human donor in a cohort sampled during active COVID-19. The chain uses TRBV2 and TRBJ1-5, with 9 positions matching TRBD1. The specimen was peripheral blood. CDR3 coding DNA: TGTGCCAGCCGCACAGGGGGCAACCTCCTTACCTCGAGCAATCAGCCCCAGCATTTT. Protein product: CASRTGGNLLTSSNQPQHF.